The T cell receptor (beta chain) described here comes from a study of post-analysis software for immune sequencing data. For the study at large: Multiple sclerosis in the patients followed relapsing-remitting, secondary progressive and progressive-relapsing courses. Findings and limits, study-wide: Samples prepared in the same batch strongly co-clustered by F measure. Roughly 5 TRBV segments, TRBV5-6, TRBV5-1 and TRBV20-1 among them, were found more frequent in patients than controls.

TCR beta cDNA libraries included unique molecular identifiers. Approximately 0.5 million cDNA molecules were recovered from an input of roughly 0.85 to 10 million T cells. TCRdb passed the PCR reads through MiXCR, listing each CDR3 protein once. Of about half a million distinct CDR3 sequences listed, around 40% are singletons. Trimming removed 0 bases from V and 2 bases from J, with 19 bases in between. The CDR3 sequence is 17 residues long. The V gene's germline CDR1 is DFQATT and CDR2 SNEGSKA (reference sequence). For this clonotype: Its antigen remains unknown.

Sequenced: blood. The V call is TRBV20-1, the J call TRBJ1-2; no definite D call. The source of this sequence is a girl aged 5-17 years with multiple sclerosis. CDR3 sequence: CSARDPKDQQSNYGYTF. The CDR3 DNA reads TGCAGTGCTAGAGATCCCAAAGACCAGCAGTCCAACTATGGCTACACCTTC.